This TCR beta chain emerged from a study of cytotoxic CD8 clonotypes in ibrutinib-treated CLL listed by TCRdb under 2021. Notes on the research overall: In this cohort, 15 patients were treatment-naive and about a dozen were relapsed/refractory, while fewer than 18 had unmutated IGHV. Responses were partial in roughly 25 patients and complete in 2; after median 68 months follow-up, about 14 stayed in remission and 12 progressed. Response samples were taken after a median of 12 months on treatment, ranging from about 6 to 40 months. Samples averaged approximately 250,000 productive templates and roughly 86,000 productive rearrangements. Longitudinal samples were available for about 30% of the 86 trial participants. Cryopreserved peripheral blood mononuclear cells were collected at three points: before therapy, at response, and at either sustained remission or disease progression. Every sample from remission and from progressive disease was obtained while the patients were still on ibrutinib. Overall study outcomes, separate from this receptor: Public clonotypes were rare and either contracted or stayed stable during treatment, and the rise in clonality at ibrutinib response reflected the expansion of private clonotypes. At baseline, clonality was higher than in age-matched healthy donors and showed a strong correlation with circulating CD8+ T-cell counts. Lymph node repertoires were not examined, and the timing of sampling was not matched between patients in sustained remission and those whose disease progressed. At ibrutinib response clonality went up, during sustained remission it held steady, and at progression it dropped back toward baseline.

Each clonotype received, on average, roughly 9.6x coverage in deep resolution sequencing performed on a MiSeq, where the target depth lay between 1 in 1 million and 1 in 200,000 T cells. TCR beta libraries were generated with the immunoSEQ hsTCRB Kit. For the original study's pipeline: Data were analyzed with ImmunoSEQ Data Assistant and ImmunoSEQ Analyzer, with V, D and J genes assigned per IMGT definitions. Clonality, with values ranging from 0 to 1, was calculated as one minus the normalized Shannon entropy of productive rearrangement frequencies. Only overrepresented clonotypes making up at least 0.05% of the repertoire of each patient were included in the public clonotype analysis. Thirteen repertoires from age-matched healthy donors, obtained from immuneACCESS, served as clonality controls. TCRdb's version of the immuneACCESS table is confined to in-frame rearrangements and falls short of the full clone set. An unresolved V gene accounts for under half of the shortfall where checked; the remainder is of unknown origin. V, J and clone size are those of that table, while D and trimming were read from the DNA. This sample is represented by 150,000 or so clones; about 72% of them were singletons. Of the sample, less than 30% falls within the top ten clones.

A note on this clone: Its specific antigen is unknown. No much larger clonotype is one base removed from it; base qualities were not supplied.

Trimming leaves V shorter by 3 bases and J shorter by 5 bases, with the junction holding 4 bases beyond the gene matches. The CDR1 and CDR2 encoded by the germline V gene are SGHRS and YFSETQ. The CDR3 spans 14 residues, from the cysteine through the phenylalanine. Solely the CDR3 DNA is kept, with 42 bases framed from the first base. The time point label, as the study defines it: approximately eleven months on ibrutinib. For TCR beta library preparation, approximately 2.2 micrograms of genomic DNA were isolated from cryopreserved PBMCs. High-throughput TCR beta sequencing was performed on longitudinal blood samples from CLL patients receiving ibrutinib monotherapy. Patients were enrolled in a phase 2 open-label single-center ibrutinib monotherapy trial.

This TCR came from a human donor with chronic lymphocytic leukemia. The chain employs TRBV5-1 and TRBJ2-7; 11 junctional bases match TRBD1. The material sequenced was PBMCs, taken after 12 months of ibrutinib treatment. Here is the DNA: TGCGCCAGCAGCTCCGGACAGGGGGCCAACGAGCAGTACTTC. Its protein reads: CASSSGQGANEQYF.